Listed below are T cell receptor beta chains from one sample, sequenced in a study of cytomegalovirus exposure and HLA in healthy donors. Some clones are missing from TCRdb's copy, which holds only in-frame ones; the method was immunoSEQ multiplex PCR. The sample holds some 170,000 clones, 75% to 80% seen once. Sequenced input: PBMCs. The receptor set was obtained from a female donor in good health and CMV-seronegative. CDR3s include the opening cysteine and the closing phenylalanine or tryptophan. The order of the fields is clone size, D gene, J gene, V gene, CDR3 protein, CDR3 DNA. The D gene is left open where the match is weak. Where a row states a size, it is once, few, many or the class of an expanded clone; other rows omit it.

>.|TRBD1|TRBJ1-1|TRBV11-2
CASSPVTGGLEYTEAFF
TGTGCCAGCAGCCCTGTGACAGGGGGCCTAGAGTACACTGAAGCTTTCTTT
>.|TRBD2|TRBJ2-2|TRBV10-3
CAISEGTSRYTGELFF
TGTGCCATCAGTGAAGGGACTAGCAGATACACCGGGGAGCTGTTTTTT
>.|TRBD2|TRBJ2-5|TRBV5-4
CASSSLLAGETQYF
TGTGCCAGCAGCTCTTTACTAGCGGGAGAGACCCAGTACTTC
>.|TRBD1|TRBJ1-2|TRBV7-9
CSSSLAPGQGARDGYTF
TGTTCCAGCAGCTTAGCCCCGGGACAGGGGGCGCGGGATGGCTACACCTTC
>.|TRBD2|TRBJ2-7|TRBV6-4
CASRRGLADSYEQYF
TGTGCCAGCAGACGAGGACTAGCGGACTCCTACGAGCAGTACTTC
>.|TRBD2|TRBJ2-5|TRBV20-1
CSARAGGTQYF
TGCAGTGCTAGAGCGGGGGGGACCCAGTACTTC
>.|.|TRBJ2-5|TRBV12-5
CASGLIGQSQETQYF
TGTGCTAGTGGTTTAATAGGACAATCACAAGAGACCCAGTACTTC
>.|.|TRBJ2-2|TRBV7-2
CASSIQGIRTGELFF
TGTGCCAGCAGCATACAGGGCATCCGGACCGGGGAGCTGTTTTTT
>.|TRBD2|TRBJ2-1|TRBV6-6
CASSYPLAGPYNEQFF
TGTGCCAGCAGTTACCCCCTAGCGGGTCCCTACAATGAGCAGTTCTTC
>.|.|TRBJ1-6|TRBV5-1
CASSLTGYNSPLHF
TGCGCCAGCAGCTTGACAGGTTATAATTCACCCCTCCACTTT
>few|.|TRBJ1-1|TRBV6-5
CASRGAQGTGSEAFF
TGTGCCAGCAGGGGGGCGCAGGGTACCGGTTCTGAAGCTTTCTTT
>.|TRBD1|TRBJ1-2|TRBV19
CASSGTGSYYGYTF
TGTGCCAGTAGTGGGACAGGCTCCTACTATGGCTACACCTTC
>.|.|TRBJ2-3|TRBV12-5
CASGPGTSLIRDTQYF
TGTGCTAGTGGCCCCGGGACTTCGCTAATCCGGGATACGCAGTATTTT
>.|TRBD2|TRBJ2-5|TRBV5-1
CASSLTSGGARETQYF
TGCGCCAGCAGCTTGACTAGCGGGGGGGCCAGAGAGACCCAGTACTTC
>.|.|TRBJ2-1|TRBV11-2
CASSLTWGDNEQFF
TGTGCCAGCAGCTTAACATGGGGGGACAATGAGCAGTTCTTC
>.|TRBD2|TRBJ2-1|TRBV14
CASSLLAGGGEQFF
TGTGCCAGCAGCCTACTAGCGGGAGGCGGTGAGCAGTTCTTC
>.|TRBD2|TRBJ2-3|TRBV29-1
CSSTGGRGTDTQYF
TGCAGCTCAACCGGAGGGCGGGGGACAGATACGCAGTATTTT
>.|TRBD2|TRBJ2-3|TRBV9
CASSVGLGAGGPTQYF
TGTGCCAGCAGCGTAGGGTTAGGAGCGGGGGGGCCTACGCAGTATTTT
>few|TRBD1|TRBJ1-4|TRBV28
CASSLPGTGKEKLFF
TGTGCCAGCAGTTTACCCGGGACAGGGAAGGAAAAACTGTTTTTT
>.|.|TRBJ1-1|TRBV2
CASSVGGGTEAFF
TGTGCCAGCAGTGTTGGGGGCGGGACTGAAGCTTTCTTT
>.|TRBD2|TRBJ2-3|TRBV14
CASSPAGVTDTQYF
TGTGCCAGCAGCCCAGCGGGAGTGACAGATACGCAGTATTTT
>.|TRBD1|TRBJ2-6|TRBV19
CASRQGATGANVLTF
TGTGCCAGTAGACAGGGGGCCACTGGGGCCAACGTCCTGACTTTC
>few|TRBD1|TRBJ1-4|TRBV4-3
CASSRDRELKLFF
TGCGCCAGCAGCCGGGACAGGGAGCTAAAACTGTTTTTT
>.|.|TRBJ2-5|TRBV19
CASTLLLTPTQYF
TGTGCCAGTACCCTACTCCTTACTCCGACCCAGTACTTC
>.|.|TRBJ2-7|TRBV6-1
CASSLTVHYEQYF
TGTGCCAGCAGTTTGACAGTACACTACGAGCAGTACTTC
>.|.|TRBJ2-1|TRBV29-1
CSVGLGMWGNEQFF
TGCAGCGTTGGGCTCGGGATGTGGGGCAATGAGCAGTTCTTC
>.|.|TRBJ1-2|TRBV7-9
CASSSGTQLNYGYTF
TGTGCCAGCAGCTCCGGGACACAACTAAACTATGGCTACACCTTC